The 27 T cell receptor beta chains reported below all come from one sample, sequenced in a study of cytomegalovirus exposure and HLA in healthy donors. TCRdb's copy holds only in-frame clones and misses some; the assay was immunoSEQ multiplex PCR. The table shows approximately 140,000 clones, with less than 90% occurring only once. Sequencing was done on a sample of PBMCs. The receptors derive from a man between 18 and 35 years old in good health and CMV-seronegative.

The DNA for the CDR3 is TGTGCCAGCAGTATTAGCGGGAGGGGGGGTGAGCAGTTCTTC. Its translation is CASSISGRGGEQFF. The chain employs TRBV2 and TRBJ2-1; 11 bases are shared with TRBD2. This CDR3 has 14 residues. CDR1 and CDR2 (germline): SNHLY, FYNNEI. The V gene end was trimmed by 5 bases and the J gene end by 9 bases; junction bases not matched to a gene: 6.

The gene calls are TRBV5-1 and TRBJ2-1; weak D call: TRBD2 (5 bases). V lost 1 base and J lost 0, with 11 bases in between. Per germline, CDR1 SGHRS and CDR2 YFSETQ. The CDR3 consists of 16 residues. This CDR3 reads CASSLPPGSSYNEQFF. CDR3 coding DNA: TGCGCCAGCAGCTTGCCCCCGGGGTCCTCCTACAATGAGCAGTTCTTC.

The rearrangement joins TRBV5-1 to TRBJ2-1; TRBD2 is a possible D gene (5 bases). The V and J ends lost 0 bases and 9 bases respectively, with 10 bases between them. The CDR3 has 13 amino acids. Germline lookup yields CDR1 SGHRS and CDR2 YFSETQ. The CDR3 sequence: CASSLALAGEQFF. CDR3 nucleotide sequence: TGCGCCAGCAGCTTGGCCCTAGCTGGTGAGCAGTTCTTC.

This clone was picked up one time. The rearrangement links TRBV28 to TRBJ2-1; 10 nucleotides align to TRBD1. The CDR3 is 14 amino acids. From germline, CDR1 is MDHEN and CDR2 SYDVKM. V was clipped by 4 bases and J by 6 bases; unmatched bases: 3. CDR3 sequence (DNA): TGTGCCAGCAGTTCGGGGACAGGGGTCAATGAGCAGTTCTTC. It codes for CASSSGTGVNEQFF.

This chain connects TRBV5-4 to TRBJ1-2; D possibly corresponds to TRBD1 (6 bases). CDR1 is SGHNT and CDR2 is YYREEE in the germline V gene (reference sequence). Trimming cost V 4 bases and J 2 bases, with 15 bases left between them. The CDR3 is made up of 15 amino acids. CDR3 DNA: TGTGCCAGCAGCCCCCGGGACAACCCAAACTATGGCTACACCTTC. Translation gives CASSPRDNPNYGYTF.

This clone has just a few counts. The V call is TRBV27, the J call TRBJ1-5; D possibly corresponds to TRBD1 (5 bases). CDR1 is MNHEY, CDR2 SMNVEV, per germline (reference sequence). The CDR3 totals 14 residues. Trimming took off 6 bases at V and 1 base at J, with 10 bases between the two ends. This CDR3 is CASRHPGSNQPQHF. In DNA form, the CDR3 reads TGTGCCAGCAGACATCCAGGGAGCAATCAGCCCCAGCATTTT.

This sequence joins TRBV18 and TRBJ1-1, with D possibly being TRBD1 (6 bases). CDR3 length equals 15 residues. The V end lost 3 bases, the J end lost 1 base, and 12 bases lay between the germline ends. Germline assignment: CDR1 KGHSH and CDR2 LQKENI. CDR3 in DNA: TGTGCCAGCTCACCGCCCGGCAGGGGGAACACTGAAGCTTTCTTT. Amino acids: CASSPPGRGNTEAFF.

J is TRBJ2-7 and V is TRBV4-3, with unresolved D. Germline CDR1 reads LGHNA; CDR2 reads YSLEER. This CDR3 comprises 10 residues. V was pared by 8 bases and J by 6 bases, with 8 bases between. The DNA for the CDR3 is TGCGCCAGCGCAGGTTCCGAGCAGTACTTC. It codes for CASAGSEQYF.

The rearrangement uses TRBV7-2 and TRBJ1-2, with TRBD1 as a possible D gene (6 bases). Germline V gene data show CDR1 as SGHTA and CDR2 as FQGNSA. Trimming pared 5 bases from V and 2 bases from J, leaving 18 bases between. The CDR3 has 16 residues. The CDR3, as DNA: TGTGCCAGCAGCCCCGGGACACCACTTACCAACTATGGCTACACCTTC. This encodes CASSPGTPLTNYGYTF.

The CDR3 loop reads CSPIPQDTPPMNTEAFF. The CDR3 DNA sequence: TGCAGCCCAATTCCCCAGGACACCCCCCCGATGAACACTGAAGCTTTCTTT. This chain links TRBV29-1 with TRBJ1-1; tentatively, D is TRBD1 (5 bases). The V and J ends lost 8 bases and 0 bases respectively, with 25 bases between them. The CDR3 totals 17 residues. Per germline, CDR1 SQVTM and CDR2 ANQGSEA.

The rearrangement uses TRBV27 and TRBJ2-7, with D tentatively TRBD1 (6 bases). Trimming removed 10 bases from V and 4 bases from J, with 32 bases in between. Germline V lookup: CDR1 MNHEY, CDR2 SMNVEV (reference sequence). The CDR3 runs 18 residues. The CDR3 sequence: CATQGSRADSRSGYEQYF. The CDR3 region has the DNA TGTGCCACCCAGGGGTCCCGGGCGGACAGCCGATCGGGTTACGAGCAGTACTTC.

The gene calls are TRBV19 and TRBJ2-7, with TRBD1 as a possible D gene (6 bases). CDR1 is LNHDA, CDR2 SQIVND, per germline (reference sequence). The V gene lost 4 bases and the J gene lost 1 base, with 8 bases spanning the gap. This CDR3 contains 13 residues. CDR3 bases: TGTGCCAGTAGTAATGGACAGTCCTACGAGCAGTACTTC. Protein sequence: CASSNGQSYEQYF.

This clone was seen a single time. This chain connects TRBV4-2 to TRBJ2-3, with 13 positions matching TRBD2. The J segment lost 5 bases and the V segment lost 1 base, leaving 0 bases of the junction unmatched. The germline V gene has CDR1 LGHNA and CDR2 YNFKEQ. CDR3 length: 15 amino acids. The CDR3 DNA sequence: TGTGCCAGCAGCCAAGGACTAGCGGGGGGAGATACGCAGTATTTT. It specifies CASSQGLAGGDTQYF.

This clone was observed once. The rearrangement links TRBV5-1 to TRBJ2-3; TRBD1 might be the D (6 bases). The V end lost 7 bases, the J end lost 6 bases, and 18 bases lay between the germline ends. CDR3 length: 14 residues. The V gene's germline CDR1 is SGHRS and CDR2 YFSETQ. The DNA of the CDR3 is TGCGCCAGCCAACGACAGGATAATTCGGATACGCAGTATTTT. Protein sequence: CASQRQDNSDTQYF.

The rearrangement links TRBV5-1 to TRBJ1-3, with 7 positions matching TRBD1. Per germline, CDR1 SGHRS and CDR2 YFSETQ. The V segment lost 4 bases and the J segment 0 bases; nucleotides outside the gene matches: 7. This CDR3 comprises 16 residues. This CDR3 reads CASSPGQTRSGNTIYF. The CDR3 nucleotides read TGCGCCAGCAGCCCGGGACAGACTCGCTCTGGAAACACCATATATTTT.

This clone was seen a single time. The V and J genes are TRBV28 and TRBJ1-1; D may be TRBD1 (6 bases). Germline CDR1 reads MDHEN; CDR2 reads SYDVKM. The V and J ends lost 3 bases and 7 bases respectively, with 12 bases between them. The CDR3 length is 13 residues. The CDR3: CASSFRGRSEAFF. CDR3 coding DNA: TGTGCCAGCAGTTTCAGGGGAAGGAGTGAAGCTTTCTTT.

This clone has a single count. The V gene is TRBV6-5, the J gene TRBJ2-7; 8 bases map to TRBD2. The CDR3 covers 14 residues. J lost 4 bases, V lost 6 bases, and 8 bases had no gene match. Germline CDR1 is MNHEY and CDR2 is SVGAGI. This CDR3 is CASSISGEGYEQYF. The CDR3 nucleotides read TGTGCCAGCAGCATTAGCGGGGAGGGATACGAGCAGTACTTC.

The chain couples TRBV5-4 to TRBJ1-4; D is ambiguous. The CDR3 is 12 residues long. V shed 1 base and J shed 8 bases, with 6 bases lying between them. The germline gives CDR1 SGHNT, CDR2 YYREEE (reference sequence). The chain's CDR3 is CASSLPEEKLFF. The CDR3 coding sequence is TGTGCCAGCAGCTTGCCCGAGGAAAAACTGTTTTTT. Full variable domain (remainder filled in from reference TRBV5-4 and TRBJ1-4): ETGVTQSPTHLIKTRGQQVTLRCSSQSGHNTVSWYQQALGQGPQFIFQYYREEENGRGNFPPRFSGLQFPNYSSELNVNALELDDSALYLCASSLPEEKLFFGSGTQLSVL.

V is TRBV28 and J is TRBJ2-2; TRBD2 is a possible D gene (7 bases). Trimming left V 4 bases short and J 0 bases short, with 9 bases between. The CDR3 is made up of 15 amino acids. Germline V gives CDR1 MDHEN, CDR2 SYDVKM. The CDR3 bases are TGTGCCAGCAGTTGGGGGGGCCCGAACACCGGGGAGCTGTTTTTT. This codes for CASSWGGPNTGELFF. The variable domain in full, completed from reference TRBV28 and TRBJ2-2, reads DVKVTQSSRYLVKRTGEKVFLECVQDMDHENMFWYRQDPGLGLRLIYFSYDVKMKEKGDIPEGYSVSREKKERFSLILESASTNQTSMYLCASSWGGPNTGELFFGEGSRLTVL.

The chain is built from TRBV7-9 and TRBJ1-1; the D is unclear. The germline V gene has CDR1 SEHNR and CDR2 FQNEAQ (reference sequence). V gave up 7 bases and J gave up 1 base, with 13 bases separating them. This CDR3 spans 14 amino acids. CDR3 in amino acids: CASTPGRRNTEAFF. The CDR3 nucleotides read TGTGCCAGCACCCCAGGAAGGCGGAACACTGAAGCTTTCTTT.

This clone has just one count. V gene TRBV5-1 combines with J gene TRBJ2-5; D is ambiguous. CDR3 length: 14 amino acids. Germline CDR1 reads SGHRS; CDR2 reads YFSETQ. The ends were cut back, 3 bases at V and 4 bases at J, with 13 bases in the middle. CDR3 loop: CASSSSLVIETQYF. The CDR3 nucleotides are TGCGCCAGCAGCTCTTCCCTAGTAATAGAGACCCAGTACTTC.

This rearrangement joins TRBV7-9 to TRBJ2-7; TRBD1 aligns across 7 bases. V was clipped by 3 bases and J by 5 bases; unmatched bases: 10. The germline V gene has CDR1 SEHNR and CDR2 FQNEAQ (reference sequence). The CDR3 has 15 amino acids. The CDR3 loop is CASSLVQGIVHEQYF. CDR3 nucleotide sequence: TGTGCCAGCAGCTTGGTACAGGGGATCGTCCACGAGCAGTACTTC.

The rearrangement joins TRBV7-2 to TRBJ1-1; a possible D gene is TRBD1 (6 bases). Germline-derived CDR1 and CDR2 are SGHTA and FQGNSA. V lost 7 bases to trimming and J lost 1 base, with 13 bases between them. This CDR3 is built from 14 residues. The DNA of the CDR3 is TGTGCCAGCACGCCGGGACACCAGAACACTGAAGCTTTCTTT. It specifies CASTPGHQNTEAFF.

The gene calls are TRBV18 and TRBJ2-3, with 7 positions matching TRBD2. Germline V gene sequence: CDR1 KGHSH, CDR2 LQKENI. This CDR3 has 15 amino acids. V was pared by 6 bases and J by 1 base, with 7 bases of the junction left unmatched. The CDR3 coding sequence is TGTGCCAGCTCCCCTGCTCTAGCGGGCACAGATACGCAGTATTTT. This codes for CASSPALAGTDTQYF. Full variable domain (outside the CDR3, taken from reference TRBV18 and TRBJ2-3): NAGVMQNPRHLVRRRGQEARLRCSPMKGHSHVYWYRQLPEEGLKFMVYLQKENIIDESGMPKERFSAEFPKEGPSILRIQQVVRGDSAAYFCASSPALAGTDTQYFGPGTRLTVL.

This chain uses TRBV2 with TRBJ2-1; the D gene is possibly TRBD2 (5 bases). Trimming shortened V by 7 bases and J by 3 bases, and 7 bases separated the two germline ends. CDR3 length: 12 amino acids. Germline loops: CDR1 SNHLY, CDR2 FYNNEI. In nucleotides, the CDR3 is TGTGCCAGCATTGGGAGCTACAATGAGCAGTTCTTC. Translation gives CASIGSYNEQFF.

This clone was counted only a few times. The J gene is TRBJ2-7, the V gene TRBV13, with a weak D call TRBD1 (5 bases). The V gene's germline CDR1 is PRHDT and CDR2 FYEKMQ (reference sequence). The CDR3 is 16 residues long. V shed 5 bases and J shed 6 bases, with 23 bases lying between them. Here the CDR3 reads CASSLAGFVIPGEQYF. Here the CDR3 DNA reads TGTGCCAGCAGCCTGGCAGGGTTTGTCATCCCTGGCGAGCAGTACTTC.

The sample holds a few counts of this clone. This rearrangement joins TRBV5-1 to TRBJ2-2, with a possible D match to TRBD2 (5 bases). Trimming removed 0 bases at V and 2 bases at J, with 5 bases between. There are 14 residues in the CDR3. Germline loops: CDR1 SGHRS, CDR2 YFSETQ. As DNA, the CDR3 is TGCGCCAGCAGCTTGGCTAGCAACACCGGGGAGCTGTTTTTT. As protein: CASSLASNTGELFF.